This T cell receptor beta chain was recorded in a study of cytomegalovirus exposure and HLA in healthy donors. General study results and limits: Further analysis was carried out later, and it showed several of the most significant clusters appearing linked to common viral pathogens. Testing in vitro showed a few CMV-associated chains specific for CMV antigens. When analyzed later, a missense DCLRE1C variant was found to be linked to TCR beta V- and J-gene trimming.

The CDR3 spans 16 residues. Germline lookup yields CDR1 LNHDA and CDR2 SQIVND (reference sequence). V lost 0 bases and J lost 12; bases outside the gene matches: 8. Remarks on this clone: What it recognizes is unknown.

13 Jbeta primers and 60 Vbeta primers were used for the PCR. Produced via immunoSEQ multiplex PCR; TCRdb's table is partial and in-frame only. In the table there are over 150,000 clones, about 76% of which are singletons. Sequencing was performed on PBMCs. V usage is TRBV19 and J usage is TRBJ2-1; 13 bases map to TRBD2. The clonotype originates from a man aged 25-45 years in good health and CMV-seropositive. CDR3 coding DNA: TGTGCCAGTAGTATAGATTCTAGACTAGCGGGGGGATTGCAGTTCTTC. Amino acid sequence: CASSIDSRLAGGLQFF.